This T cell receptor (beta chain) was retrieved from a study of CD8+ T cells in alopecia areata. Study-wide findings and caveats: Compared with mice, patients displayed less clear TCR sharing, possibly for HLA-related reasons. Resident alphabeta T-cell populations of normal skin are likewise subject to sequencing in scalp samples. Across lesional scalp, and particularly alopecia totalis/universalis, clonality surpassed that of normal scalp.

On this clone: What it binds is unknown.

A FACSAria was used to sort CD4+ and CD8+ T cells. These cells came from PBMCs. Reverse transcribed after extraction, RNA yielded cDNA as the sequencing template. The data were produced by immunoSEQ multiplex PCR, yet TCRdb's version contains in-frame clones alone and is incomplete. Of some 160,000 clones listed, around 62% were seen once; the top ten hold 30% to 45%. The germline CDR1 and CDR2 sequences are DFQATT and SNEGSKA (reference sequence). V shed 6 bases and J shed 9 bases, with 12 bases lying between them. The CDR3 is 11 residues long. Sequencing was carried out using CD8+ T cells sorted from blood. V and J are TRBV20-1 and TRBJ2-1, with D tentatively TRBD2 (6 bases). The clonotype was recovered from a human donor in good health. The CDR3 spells CSAWGLLEQFF. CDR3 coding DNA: TGCAGTGCCTGGGGACTTCTTGAGCAGTTCTTC.